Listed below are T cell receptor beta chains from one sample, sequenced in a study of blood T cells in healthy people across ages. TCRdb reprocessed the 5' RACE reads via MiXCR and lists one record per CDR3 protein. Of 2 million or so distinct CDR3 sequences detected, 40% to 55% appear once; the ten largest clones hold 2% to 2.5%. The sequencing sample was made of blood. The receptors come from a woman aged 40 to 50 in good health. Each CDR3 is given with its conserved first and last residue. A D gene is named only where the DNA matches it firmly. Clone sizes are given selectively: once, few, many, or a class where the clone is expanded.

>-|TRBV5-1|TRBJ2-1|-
CASSQDSLYLEQFF
TGCGCCAGCAGCCAAGACAGTCTTTACCTTGAGCAGTTCTTC
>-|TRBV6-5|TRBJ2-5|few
CASSSGPTNQETQYF
TGTGCCAGCAGTTCTGGGCCAACTAACCAAGAGACCCAGTACTTC
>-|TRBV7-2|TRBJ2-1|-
CASTPFFGTQFF
TGTGCCAGCACCCCCTTTTTCGGCACCCAGTTCTTC
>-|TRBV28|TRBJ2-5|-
CASSLTLSWLEGETQYF
TGTGCCAGCAGTTTAACCCTATCCTGGCTAGAGGGAGAGACCCAGTACTTC
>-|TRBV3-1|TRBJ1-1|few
CASSQEGGYTEAFF
TGTGCCAGCAGCCAAGAAGGGGGATACACTGAAGCTTTCTTT
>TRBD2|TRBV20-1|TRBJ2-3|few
CSARASGVPTQYF
TGCAGTGCTAGGGCCAGCGGGGTACCTACGCAGTATTTT
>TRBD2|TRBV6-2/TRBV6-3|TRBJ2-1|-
CASIQPPRSGDGSYNEQFF
TGTGCCAGCATTCAACCCCCTCGGAGCGGGGATGGCTCCTACAATGAGCAGTTCTTC
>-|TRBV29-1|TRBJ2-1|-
CSVPLGGAEQFF
TGCAGCGTCCCCTTAGGGGGAGCCGAGCAGTTCTTC
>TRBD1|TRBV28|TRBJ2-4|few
CASSLKRQGGQYF
TGTGCCAGCAGTCTGAAGAGACAGGGGGGTCAGTACTTC
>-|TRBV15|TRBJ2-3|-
CATSRDLGPLPDTQYF
TGTGCCACCAGCAGAGATCTCGGACCACTCCCAGATACGCAGTATTTT
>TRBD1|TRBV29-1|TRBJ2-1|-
CSGMGQGYNEQFF
TGCAGCGGGATGGGACAGGGCTACAATGAGCAGTTCTTC
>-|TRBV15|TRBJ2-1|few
CATTPDISYNEQFF
TGTGCCACCACCCCGGACATCTCCTACAATGAGCAGTTCTTC
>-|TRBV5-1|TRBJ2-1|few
CASSLEGSTSHNEQFF
TGCGCCAGCAGCTTGGAGGGCTCCACGTCCCACAATGAGCAGTTCTTC
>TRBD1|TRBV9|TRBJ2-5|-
CASSSRDRELETQYF
TGTGCCAGCAGCTCCCGGGACAGAGAGTTAGAGACCCAGTACTTC
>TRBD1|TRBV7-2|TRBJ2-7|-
CASSSTTQGARYEQYF
TGTGCCAGCAGCTCCACAACTCAGGGGGCTAGGTACGAGCAGTACTTC
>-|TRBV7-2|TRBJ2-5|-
CASSLTAEAKETQYF
TGTGCCAGCAGCTTAACAGCGGAGGCGAAAGAGACCCAGTACTTC
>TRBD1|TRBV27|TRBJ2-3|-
CASSTNAPDRGENWDTQYF
TGTGCCAGCAGCACTAACGCACCGGACAGGGGGGAAAATTGGGATACGCAGTATTTT
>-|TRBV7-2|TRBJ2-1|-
CASSLAVDEQFF
TGTGCCAGCAGCTTGGCTGTAGATGAGCAGTTCTTC
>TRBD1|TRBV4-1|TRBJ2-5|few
CASSQTDRGETQYF
TGCGCCAGCAGCCAAACGGACAGGGGAGAGACCCAGTACTTC
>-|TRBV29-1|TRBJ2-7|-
CSVVSPVDYEQYF
TGCAGCGTTGTTTCCCCGGTTGACTACGAGCAGTACTTC
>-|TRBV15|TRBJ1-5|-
CATSRGGRSNQPQHF
TGTGCCACCAGCAGGGGTGGGAGGAGCAATCAGCCCCAGCATTTT
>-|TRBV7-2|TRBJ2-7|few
CASSLDEYYEQYF
TGTGCCAGCAGCTTGGACGAGTATTACGAGCAGTACTTC
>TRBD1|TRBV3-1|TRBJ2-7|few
CASSLTTGEIEQYF
TGTGCCAGCAGCCTAACGACAGGGGAGATCGAGCAGTACTTC
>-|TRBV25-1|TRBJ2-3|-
CASSEGGLTFLYTDTQYF
TGTGCCAGCAGTGAAGGGGGTCTGACCTTTTTATACACAGATACGCAGTATTTT
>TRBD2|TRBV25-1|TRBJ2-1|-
CASSEYTSGRLYNEQFF
TGTGCCAGCAGTGAATATACTAGCGGGAGGTTATACAATGAGCAGTTCTTC
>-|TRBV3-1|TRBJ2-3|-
CASSQEGGPHYSTDTQYF
TGTGCCAGCAGCCAAGAAGGAGGACCTCATTATAGCACAGATACGCAGTATTTT
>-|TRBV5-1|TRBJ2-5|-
CASSLRVRREQETQYF
TGCGCCAGCAGCTTGCGAGTTCGCCGGGAACAAGAGACCCAGTACTTC
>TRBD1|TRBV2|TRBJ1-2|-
CASRGDRGSRNGYTF
TGTGCCAGCAGAGGGGACAGGGGCAGTCGAAATGGCTACACCTTC
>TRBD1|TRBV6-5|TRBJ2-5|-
CASSYSNQGARETQYF
TGTGCCAGCAGTTACTCGAACCAGGGGGCCCGAGAGACCCAGTACTTC
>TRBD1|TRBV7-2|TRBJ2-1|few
CASSLEGQKSYNEQFF
TGTGCCAGCAGCTTAGAGGGACAGAAATCCTACAATGAGCAGTTCTTC
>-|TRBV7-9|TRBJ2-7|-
CASSSLKGGDAYEQYF
TGTGCCAGCAGCTCGTTAAAGGGGGGAGATGCCTACGAGCAGTACTTC
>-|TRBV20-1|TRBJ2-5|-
CSARSGGYQETQYF
TGCAGTGCTAGGAGTGGGGGGTACCAAGAGACCCAGTACTTC
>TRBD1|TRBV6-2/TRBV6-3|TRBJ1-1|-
CASRQTGESTEAFF
TGTGCCAGCAGACAGACAGGGGAAAGCACTGAAGCTTTCTTT